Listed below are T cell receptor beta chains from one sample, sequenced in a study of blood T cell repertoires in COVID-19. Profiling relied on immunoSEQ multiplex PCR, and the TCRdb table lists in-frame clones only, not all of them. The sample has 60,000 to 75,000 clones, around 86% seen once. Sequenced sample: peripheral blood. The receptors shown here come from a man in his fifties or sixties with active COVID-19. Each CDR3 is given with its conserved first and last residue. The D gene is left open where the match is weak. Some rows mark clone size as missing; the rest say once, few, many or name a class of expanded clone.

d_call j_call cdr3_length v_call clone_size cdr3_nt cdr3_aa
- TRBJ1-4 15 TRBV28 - TGTGCCAGCAGTTTATACTCAGGGGCAAATGAAAAACTGTTTTTT CASSLYSGANEKLFF
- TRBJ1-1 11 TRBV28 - TGTGCCAGCAGTGAGGACAGTGAAGCTTTCTTT CASSEDSEAFF
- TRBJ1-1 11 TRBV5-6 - TGTGCCAGCAGCTCTTACAGGGAAGCTTTCTTT CASSSYREAFF
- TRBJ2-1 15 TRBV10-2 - TGCGCCAGCAGTCGGGAGCGGAGCTCCTACAATGAGCAGTTCTTC CASSRERSSYNEQFF
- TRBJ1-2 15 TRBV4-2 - TGTGCCAGCAGCCAAGAGATCCACTCTAACTATGGCTACACCTTC CASSQEIHSNYGYTF
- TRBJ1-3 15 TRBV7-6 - TGTGCCAGCAGCAGCGGGACAAGCTCTGGAAACACCATATATTTT CASSSGTSSGNTIYF
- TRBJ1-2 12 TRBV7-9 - TGTGCCAGCAGCTCAGAGGGGGGGCCCTACACCTTC CASSSEGGPYTF
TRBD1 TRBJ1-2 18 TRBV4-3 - TGCGCCAGCAGCCAAGGCCGGACAGGGACCTTAGCTAACTATGGCTACACCTTC CASSQGRTGTLANYGYTF
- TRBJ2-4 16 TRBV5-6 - TGTGCCAGCAGCGTCTCTCTGGGCACGGCCAAAAACATTCAGTACTTC CASSVSLGTAKNIQYF
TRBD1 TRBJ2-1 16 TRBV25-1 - TGTGCCAGCAGTGAAATTGACAGGGGTGACTACAATGAGCAGTTCTTC CASSEIDRGDYNEQFF
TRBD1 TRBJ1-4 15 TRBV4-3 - TGCGCCAGCAGCCAAGTCCAGGGGGCTTATGAAAAACTGTTTTTT CASSQVQGAYEKLFF
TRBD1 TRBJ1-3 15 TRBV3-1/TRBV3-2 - TGTGCCAGCAGCCCGGGACAGGGGTACGGAAACACCATATATTTT CASSPGQGYGNTIYF
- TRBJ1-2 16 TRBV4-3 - TGCGCCAGCAGCCAAGACTCCGGGACACAAAATTATGGCTACACCTTC CASSQDSGTQNYGYTF
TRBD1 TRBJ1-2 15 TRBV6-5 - TGTGCCAGCAGCATACAAGGACAGGGGATAAATGGCTACACCTTC CASSIQGQGINGYTF
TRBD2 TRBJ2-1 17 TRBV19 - TGTGCCAGTACCCCATCTAGCGGGATAATCGGTTACAATGAGCAGTTCTTC CASTPSSGIIGYNEQFF
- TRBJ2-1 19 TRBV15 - TGTGCCACCAGCAGAGGGGCCGATGCGGGCGGGACCTCCTACAATGAGCAGTTCTTC CATSRGADAGGTSYNEQFF
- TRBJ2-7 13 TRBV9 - TGTGCCAGCAGCGTAGGGGCAGGGGAAGTGCAGTACTTC CASSVGAGEVQYF
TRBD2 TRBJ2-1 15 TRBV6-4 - TGTGCCAGCAGTGAAGAACTAGCGGGAAACAATGAGCAGTTCTTC CASSEELAGNNEQFF
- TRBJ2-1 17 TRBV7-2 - TGTGCCAGCAGCCCAGAGGGGGTAGAGCGGTTATACAATGAGCAGTTCTTC CASSPEGVERLYNEQFF
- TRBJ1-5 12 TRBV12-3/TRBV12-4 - TGTGCCATCCGGTCGGGCAATCAGCCCCAGCATTTT CAIRSGNQPQHF
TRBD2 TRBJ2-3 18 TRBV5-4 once TGTGCCAGCAGCCCGGACAAGAGCACTAGCGGGAGTAGGGATACGCAGTATTTT CASSPDKSTSGSRDTQYF
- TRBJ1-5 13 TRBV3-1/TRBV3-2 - TGTGCCAGCAGCCAAGGAGCGACTCAGCCCCAGCATTTT CASSQGATQPQHF
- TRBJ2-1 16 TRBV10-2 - TGCGCCAGCAGTGAGTCCGGTATGAGCTCCTACAATGAGCAGTTCTTC CASSESGMSSYNEQFF
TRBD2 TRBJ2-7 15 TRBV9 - TGTGCCAGCAGCCTCGGGACTAGCGGCCCCTACGAGCAGTACTTC CASSLGTSGPYEQYF
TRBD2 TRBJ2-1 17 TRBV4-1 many TGCGCCAGCAGCCACACTGGACTAGCGAGCTCCTACAATGAGCAGTTCTTC CASSHTGLASSYNEQFF
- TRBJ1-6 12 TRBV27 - TGTGCCAGCAGCAAACAGAATTCACCCCTCCACTTT CASSKQNSPLHF
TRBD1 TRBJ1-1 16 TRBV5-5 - TGTGCCAGCAGCTTCGCGGGGACAGCTCCTAACACTGAAGCTTTCTTT CASSFAGTAPNTEAFF
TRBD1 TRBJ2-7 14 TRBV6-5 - TGTGCCAGCAGCTACAGGGGTAGGTTCGACGAGCAGTACTTC CASSYRGRFDEQYF
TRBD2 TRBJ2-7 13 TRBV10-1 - TGCGCCAGTTTAGCGGGAGAAGGCTACGAGCAGTACTTC CASLAGEGYEQYF
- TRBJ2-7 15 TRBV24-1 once TGTGCCACCAGTGACTCTAGAGAGCGGATCTACGAGCAGTACTTC CATSDSRERIYEQYF
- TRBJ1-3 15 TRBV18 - TGTGCCAGCTCACCACCGGGCAAGCCTGGAAACACCATATATTTT CASSPPGKPGNTIYF
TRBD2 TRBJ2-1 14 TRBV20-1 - TGCAGTGCTAGTCCAGCGGGAGGGCCGTATGAGCAGTTCTTC CSASPAGGPYEQFF
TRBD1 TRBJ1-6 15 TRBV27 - TGTGCCAGCAGTTTGAAGGGGGCCCGGAATTCACCCCTCCACTTT CASSLKGARNSPLHF
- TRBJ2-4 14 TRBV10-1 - TGCGCCAGCATGACATACCCGGCCAAAAACATTCAGTACTTC CASMTYPAKNIQYF
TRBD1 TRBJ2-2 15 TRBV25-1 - TGTGCCAGCGAAAAAGACAGGGTTGGCACCGGGGAGCTGTTTTTT CASEKDRVGTGELFF
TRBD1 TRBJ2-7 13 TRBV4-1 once TGCGCCAGCAGCCAAGGGCTGGGACAGGGGCAGTACTTC CASSQGLGQGQYF
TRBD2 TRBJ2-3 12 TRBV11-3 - TGTGCCAGCAGCCCCCGGACTAGTAGTTTGCATTTT CASSPRTSSLHF
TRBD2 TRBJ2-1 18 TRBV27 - TGTGCCAGCAGTACACCGGGACTAGCGGGAGGTTCCTACAATGAGCAGTTCTTC CASSTPGLAGGSYNEQFF
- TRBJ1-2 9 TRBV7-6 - TGTGCCAGCGGACTTTTAGATACCTTC CASGLLDTF
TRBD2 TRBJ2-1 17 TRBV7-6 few TGTGCCAGCAGCTTAGCTGTGGCGGGAGGTACCTACAATGAGCAGTTCTTC CASSLAVAGGTYNEQFF
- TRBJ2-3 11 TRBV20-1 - TGCAGTGCGCAACCAGCGGATACGCAGTATTTT CSAQPADTQYF
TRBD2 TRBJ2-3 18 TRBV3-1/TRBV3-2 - TGTGCCAGCAGCCAAAGGAGGGAGAGCGGGAGGGCCACCTTCGCGCAGTATTTT CASSQRRESGRATFAQYF
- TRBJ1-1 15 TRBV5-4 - TGTGCCAGCAGCTTGGAGCTGGGGCGAAACACTGAAGCTTTCTTT CASSLELGRNTEAFF
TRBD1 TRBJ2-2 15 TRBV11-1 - TGTGCCAGCAGCAGGGGGACAGGGGTTCCCGGGGAGCTGTTTTTT CASSRGTGVPGELFF
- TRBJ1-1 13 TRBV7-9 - TGTGCCAGCAGCCCCACAGCGAACACTGAAGCTTTCTTT CASSPTANTEAFF
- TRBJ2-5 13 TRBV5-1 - TGCGCCAGCAGCTTCGTAGGGGCAGAGACCCAGTACTTC CASSFVGAETQYF
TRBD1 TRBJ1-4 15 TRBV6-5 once TGTGCCAGCAGTAGTAGACAGGGGCGGACTGAAAAACTGTTTTTT CASSSRQGRTEKLFF
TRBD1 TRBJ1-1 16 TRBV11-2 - TGTGCCAGCAGCCTTACTTACAGGGGAGAGGGCACTGAAGCTTTCTTT CASSLTYRGEGTEAFF
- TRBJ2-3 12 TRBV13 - TGTGCCAGCAGATCGAGTGCAGATACGCAGTATTTT CASRSSADTQYF
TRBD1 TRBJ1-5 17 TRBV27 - TGTGCCAGCAGTCCCTGGACAGGGAATGTCGGCAATCAGCCCCAGCATTTT CASSPWTGNVGNQPQHF
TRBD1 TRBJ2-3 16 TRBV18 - TGTGCCAGCTCAGCCTCAAGGGACAGGGGGCCGGATACGCAGTATTTT CASSASRDRGPDTQYF
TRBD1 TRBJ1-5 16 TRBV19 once TGTGCCAGTGGCTTACAGGGGGCTTTGGTCAATCAGCCCCAGCATTTT CASGLQGALVNQPQHF
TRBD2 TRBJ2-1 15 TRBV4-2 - TGTGCCAGCAGGCGGACTAGCGAGTCGGACAATGAGCAGTTCTTC CASRRTSESDNEQFF
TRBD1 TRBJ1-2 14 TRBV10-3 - TGTGCCATCAGGGCCCGACAGGGAGAATATGGCTACACCTTC CAIRARQGEYGYTF
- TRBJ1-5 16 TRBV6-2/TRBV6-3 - TGTGCCAGCAGTTACGGGGTTCCCACGGGGAATCAGCCCCAGCATTTT CASSYGVPTGNQPQHF